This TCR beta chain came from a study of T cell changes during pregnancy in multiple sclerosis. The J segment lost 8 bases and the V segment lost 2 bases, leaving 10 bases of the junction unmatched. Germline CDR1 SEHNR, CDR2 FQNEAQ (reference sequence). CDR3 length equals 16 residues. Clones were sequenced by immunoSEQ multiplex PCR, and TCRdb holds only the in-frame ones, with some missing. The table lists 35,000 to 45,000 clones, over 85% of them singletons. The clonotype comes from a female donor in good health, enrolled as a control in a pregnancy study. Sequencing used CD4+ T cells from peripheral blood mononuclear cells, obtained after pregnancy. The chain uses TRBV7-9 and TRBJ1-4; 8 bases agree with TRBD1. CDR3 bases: TGTGCCAGCAGCTTAACCGGACAGGGTCAGTGGGAAAAACTGTTTTTT. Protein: CASSLTGQGQWEKLFF.